A selection of T cell receptor beta chains follows, all from one sample in a study of PD-L1 blockade in urothelial cancer. TCRdb keeps only in-frame clones here, not all; method: immunoSEQ multiplex PCR. The sample holds roughly 45,000 clones; 82% are singletons and the top ten take around 13%. The sequencing here drew on PBMCs, taken around atezolizumab (anti-PD-L1) treatment. These receptors were taken from a man between 60 and 75 years old with urothelial cancer. Each CDR3 is given without its conserved first and last residue. D genes are given only for firm matches. The listing skips clone size in some rows; elsewhere it reads once, few, many or a size class.

D gene: -; clone size: -; J gene: TRBJ1-1; V gene: TRBV5-1; CDR3 protein: ASSLDGKNTEAF
D gene: TRBD1; clone size: -; J gene: TRBJ2-3; V gene: TRBV30; CDR3 protein: AWSAGQGNTDTQY
D gene: -; clone size: few; J gene: TRBJ2-1; V gene: TRBV29-1; CDR3 protein: SVEGGGTELYNEQF
D gene: TRBD1; clone size: few; J gene: TRBJ1-2; V gene: TRBV28; CDR3 protein: ASSPRDRVEGYT
D gene: -; clone size: -; J gene: TRBJ1-2; V gene: TRBV2; CDR3 protein: ASSEAGGEGVYGYT
D gene: TRBD1; clone size: -; J gene: TRBJ2-2; V gene: TRBV6-1; CDR3 protein: ASSPLQGGGELF
D gene: TRBD2; clone size: -; J gene: TRBJ2-3; V gene: TRBV19; CDR3 protein: ASSMVLAASTDTQY
D gene: TRBD2; clone size: -; J gene: TRBJ2-5; V gene: TRBV7-9; CDR3 protein: ASSARREGRTQY
D gene: TRBD1; clone size: -; J gene: TRBJ1-2; V gene: TRBV7-2; CDR3 protein: ASTLGQPHGYT
D gene: -; clone size: -; J gene: TRBJ2-7; V gene: TRBV29-1; CDR3 protein: SVEVARYEQY
D gene: -; clone size: -; J gene: TRBJ2-5; V gene: TRBV21-1; CDR3 protein: ASSIRQGHQETQY
D gene: -; clone size: -; J gene: TRBJ2-5; V gene: TRBV28; CDR3 protein: ASSPPQETQY
D gene: -; clone size: -; J gene: TRBJ2-1; V gene: TRBV5-5; CDR3 protein: ASSFSSNEQF
D gene: -; clone size: -; J gene: TRBJ1-5; V gene: TRBV30; CDR3 protein: AWSVQENQPQH
D gene: TRBD1; clone size: once; J gene: TRBJ2-7; V gene: TRBV29-1; CDR3 protein: SVSNRGGNYEQY
D gene: -; clone size: -; J gene: TRBJ2-7; V gene: TRBV5-5; CDR3 protein: ASSLEMGRSSYEQY
D gene: TRBD1; clone size: -; J gene: TRBJ2-7; V gene: TRBV11-1; CDR3 protein: ASSSNPGQGIDEQY
D gene: TRBD1; clone size: once; J gene: TRBJ2-1; V gene: TRBV5-1; CDR3 protein: ASSLRSRTGGPRDEQF
D gene: TRBD2; clone size: -; J gene: TRBJ2-7; V gene: TRBV4-1; CDR3 protein: ASSPPGLATYEQY
D gene: -; clone size: -; J gene: TRBJ2-7; V gene: TRBV25-1; CDR3 protein: ASSPGHREQY
D gene: TRBD2; clone size: few; J gene: TRBJ2-7; V gene: TRBV5-5; CDR3 protein: ASSLPSGSLREQY
D gene: -; clone size: -; J gene: TRBJ1-2; V gene: TRBV6-1; CDR3 protein: ASRGTLAYGYT
D gene: -; clone size: -; J gene: TRBJ1-4; V gene: TRBV11-2; CDR3 protein: ASTRTRANNEKLF
D gene: TRBD2; clone size: -; J gene: TRBJ2-1; V gene: TRBV7-6; CDR3 protein: ASSYPGLAGGRNNEQF
D gene: -; clone size: once; J gene: TRBJ1-1; V gene: TRBV5-1; CDR3 protein: ASSLEGSGAF
D gene: -; clone size: few; J gene: TRBJ1-2; V gene: TRBV7-8; CDR3 protein: ASSLGSGYT
D gene: TRBD2; clone size: -; J gene: TRBJ2-7; V gene: TRBV7-9; CDR3 protein: ASTDGGAVSYEQY
D gene: -; clone size: many; J gene: TRBJ1-1; V gene: TRBV4-3; CDR3 protein: ASSQEWSPQKNTEAF
D gene: -; clone size: -; J gene: TRBJ2-3; V gene: TRBV12-2; CDR3 protein: ASRHWGADTQY
D gene: TRBD1; clone size: -; J gene: TRBJ2-6; V gene: TRBV4-2; CDR3 protein: ASSQRQGWSNVLT
D gene: TRBD1; clone size: few; J gene: TRBJ2-7; V gene: TRBV7-2; CDR3 protein: ASRLTGTGLYEQY
D gene: -; clone size: -; J gene: TRBJ1-2; V gene: TRBV5-5; CDR3 protein: ASRETRLVGYGYT
D gene: TRBD1; clone size: -; J gene: TRBJ2-2; V gene: TRBV11-3; CDR3 protein: ASSAGTGGTGELF
D gene: TRBD1; clone size: -; J gene: TRBJ2-7; V gene: TRBV23-1; CDR3 protein: ASSQKGQANSYEQY
D gene: TRBD2; clone size: -; J gene: TRBJ2-7; V gene: TRBV28; CDR3 protein: ASSPQGGSSYEQY
D gene: -; clone size: -; J gene: TRBJ2-7; V gene: TRBV10-3; CDR3 protein: AISLSLGREQY
D gene: TRBD2; clone size: -; J gene: TRBJ2-7; V gene: TRBV6-5; CDR3 protein: ASSYYTSGSYEQY